A selection of T cell receptor beta chains follows, all from one sample in a study of T-cell memory formation after mild COVID-19. Using its own MiXCR run on the 5' RACE reads, TCRdb lists one record per CDR3 protein. This table has tens of thousands of distinct CDR3 sequences, over 13% appearing once. Material for sequencing was PBMCs or a T cell subset sorted from them (not recorded which). These receptor sequences come from a man between 18 and 35 years old who had mild COVID-19 (a few samples of this study predate the infection). Cell type and time point are not known. CDR3s include the opening cysteine and the closing phenylalanine or tryptophan. Each record gives: clone size, V gene, J gene, D gene, CDR3 protein, CDR3 DNA. D genes are given only for firm matches. Where a row states a size, it is once, few, many or the class of an expanded clone; other rows omit it.

few	TRBV7-9	TRBJ2-1	TRBD2	CASSLERGGRNEQFF	TGTGCCAGCAGCTTGGAGCGGGGGGGGCGCAATGAGCAGTTCTTC
NA	TRBV7-9	TRBJ1-5	NA	CASSLPGANQPQHF	TGTGCCAGCAGCTTACCTGGGGCCAATCAGCCCCAGCATTTT
few	TRBV15	TRBJ1-2	NA	CATSRDYEGLVYGYTF	TGTGCCACCAGCAGAGATTACGAGGGGCTGGTCTATGGCTACACCTTC
many	TRBV7-7	TRBJ2-2	NA	CASAPGATGELFF	TGTGCTAGCGCCCCGGGGGCCACCGGGGAGCTGTTTTTT
many	TRBV4-2	TRBJ2-7	NA	CASSQEGAYRSSYEQYF	TGTGCCAGCAGCCAAGAAGGTGCCTACCGAAGCTCCTACGAGCAGTACTTC
few	TRBV27	TRBJ2-2	TRBD1	CASQGQGPTGELFF	TGTGCCAGCCAAGGACAGGGACCCACCGGGGAGCTGTTTTTT
medium-sized	TRBV4-2	TRBJ2-3	TRBD2	CASSQALAGGTDTQYF	TGTGCCAGCAGCCAAGCACTAGCGGGGGGTACAGATACGCAGTATTTT
NA	TRBV12-3/TRBV12-4	TRBJ2-5	TRBD1	CASSFTGAPQYF	TGTGCCAGCAGTTTCACAGGGGCTCCCCAGTACTTC
few	TRBV12-3/TRBV12-4	TRBJ1-2	NA	CASSPDSNYGYTF	TGTGCCAGCAGCCCAGACAGTAACTATGGCTACACCTTC
few	TRBV6-5	TRBJ2-7	NA	CASSYSRDSSYEQYF	TGTGCCAGCAGTTACTCCCGGGACTCCTCCTACGAGCAGTACTTC
few	TRBV3-1	TRBJ2-3	NA	CASSLSPGLGNTDTQYF	TGTGCCAGCAGCCTCTCTCCAGGGTTAGGTAACACAGATACGCAGTATTTT
few	TRBV4-3	TRBJ2-3	TRBD1	CASSHAGTGVSDTQYF	TGCGCCAGCAGCCACGCCGGGACAGGGGTTTCAGATACGCAGTATTTT
NA	TRBV27	TRBJ2-1	TRBD2	CASSLGGEGQFF	TGTGCCAGCAGTTTAGGGGGGGAGGGGCAGTTCTTC
NA	TRBV27	TRBJ2-7	TRBD2	CASTGGSTYEQYF	TGTGCCAGCACGGGGGGGAGCACCTACGAGCAGTACTTC
NA	TRBV4-2	TRBJ1-4	NA	CASSQDIGETNEKLFF	TGTGCCAGCAGCCAAGATATCGGGGAAACTAATGAAAAACTGTTTTTT
few	TRBV21-1	TRBJ1-1	NA	CASSKDAENGEAFF	TGTGCCAGCAGCAAAGATGCGGAAAACGGTGAAGCTTTCTTT
NA	TRBV30	TRBJ1-1	NA	CAWERQIEAFF	TGTGCCTGGGAGCGGCAAATTGAAGCTTTCTTT
NA	TRBV10-3	TRBJ1-2	NA	CAIGLAGANYGYTF	TGTGCCATCGGTCTGGCAGGGGCTAACTATGGCTACACCTTC
NA	TRBV19	TRBJ2-3	NA	CASSAWTASTDTQYF	TGTGCCAGTAGTGCTTGGACCGCTAGCACAGATACGCAGTATTTT
NA	TRBV4-1	TRBJ2-7	TRBD1	CASSSTGDYEQYF	TGCGCCAGCAGCTCAACAGGGGACTACGAGCAGTACTTC
few	TRBV4-3	TRBJ2-5	NA	CASSRHKTVRGPQETQYF	TGCGCCAGCAGCCGCCACAAGACGGTGCGGGGGCCCCAAGAGACCCAGTACTTC
NA	TRBV5-1	TRBJ2-2	NA	CASSSAANTGELFF	TGCGCCAGCAGCTCGGCAGCGAACACCGGGGAGCTGTTTTTT
NA	TRBV29-1	TRBJ2-3	TRBD2	CSAGGAGRTDTQYF	TGCAGCGCCGGGGGGGCGGGTAGGACAGATACGCAGTATTTT
NA	TRBV7-8	TRBJ2-7	TRBD2	CASSPTSGGPYEQYF	TGTGCCAGCAGCCCCACTAGCGGGGGGCCCTACGAGCAGTACTTC
few	TRBV20-1	TRBJ2-7	NA	CSAFPETSSYEQYF	TGCAGTGCTTTCCCAGAGACAAGCTCCTACGAGCAGTACTTC
NA	TRBV27	TRBJ1-1	NA	CASGVWGSEAFF	TGTGCCAGCGGGGTGTGGGGCTCTGAAGCTTTCTTT
few	TRBV7-8	TRBJ2-3	NA	CASSSSYPDTQYF	TGTGCCAGCAGCTCCAGCTATCCAGATACGCAGTATTTT
few	TRBV7-9	TRBJ1-6	NA	CASRIAGPIQGLHF	TGTGCCAGCAGGATAGCGGGGCCCATACAAGGACTCCACTTT
few	TRBV3-1	TRBJ1-1	NA	CASSPRGGLNTEAFF	TGTGCCAGCAGCCCAAGGGGGGGGTTGAACACTGAAGCTTTCTTT
many	TRBV29-1	TRBJ2-1	TRBD2	CSVDVASGGASYNEQFF	TGCAGCGTTGATGTCGCTAGCGGGGGGGCAAGCTACAATGAGCAGTTCTTC
NA	TRBV10-2	TRBJ1-2	NA	CASSLRGLSLGYTF	TGCGCCAGCAGCTTACGGGGTTTAAGCTTGGGCTACACCTTC
NA	TRBV5-1	TRBJ2-1	TRBD1	CASSLWLGDRGDSYNEQFF	TGCGCCAGCAGCTTGTGGCTCGGGGACAGGGGTGACTCCTACAATGAGCAGTTCTTC
NA	TRBV12-3/TRBV12-4	TRBJ2-1	TRBD1	CASSGEQGGYEQFF	TGTGCCAGCAGTGGAGAACAGGGGGGCTATGAGCAGTTCTTC